A single sample gave rise to the 10 T cell receptor beta chains below, sequenced in a study of response to subunit inactivated influenza vaccine. TCRdb analysed the RT-PCR reads with MiXCR anew, one entry per CDR3 protein. The table records around 760,000 distinct CDR3 sequences, 14% of them present only once. The input for sequencing was PBMCs from blood, taken around 15 days before vaccination. These receptors were obtained from a man in his forties or fifties who received an inactivated influenza vaccine.

This clonotype was counted a few times. V and J are TRBV29-1 and TRBJ2-5; D gene unclear. The V gene's germline CDR1 is SQVTM and CDR2 ANQGSEA. This CDR3 spans 13 amino acids. V dropped 3 bases and J dropped 7 bases, with 15 bases sitting between them. For the CDR3, the DNA is TGCAGCGTTGATCTTCTCTGGGATGGGACCCAGTACTTC. It yields the protein CSVDLLWDGTQYF.

In its sample, this clonotype was seen a few times. This rearrangement joins TRBV9 to TRBJ1-3; TRBD1 might be the D (6 bases). Trimming removed 4 bases at V and 7 bases at J, with 27 bases between. The germline V gene has CDR1 SGDLS and CDR2 YYNGEE. The CDR3 runs 18 residues. The chain's CDR3 is CASSTQPITGGAGNTIYF. CDR3 DNA: TGTGCCAGCAGCACCCAACCAATTACGGGGGGCGCCGGGAACACCATATATTTT. Variable domain in full (rest from reference TRBV9 and TRBJ1-3): DSGVTQTPKHLITATGQRVTLRCSPRSGDLSVYWYQQSLDQGLQFLIQYYNGEERAKGNILERFSAQQFPDLHSELNLSSLELGDSALYFCASSTQPITGGAGNTIYFGEGSWLTVV.

J is TRBJ2-3 and V is TRBV5-1; 13 positions match TRBD2. Germline loops: CDR1 SGHRS, CDR2 YFSETQ. The CDR3 is 16 amino acids. With 4 bases clipped from V and 2 bases from J, the junction kept 4 bases outside the gene matches. CDR3 residues: CASSGGLAGPTDTQYF. The CDR3 DNA reads TGCGCCAGCAGCGGGGGACTAGCGGGGCCCACAGATACGCAGTATTTT.

The V gene is TRBV20-1, the J gene TRBJ1-4; D is ambiguous. With 0 bases removed from V and 7 bases from J, the gap between germline ends came to 15 bases. Germline V gene lookup returns CDR1 DFQATT and CDR2 SNEGSKA (reference sequence). The CDR3 covers 15 residues. Here the CDR3 DNA reads TGCAGTGCTAGAGATTTGGGCATCGCGGTTGAAAAACTGTTTTTT. Amino acid sequence: CSARDLGIAVEKLFF.

This clonotype was seen only a few times. This chain joins TRBV10-3 and TRBJ2-5; TRBD1 matches at 8 bases. This CDR3 spans 15 amino acids. CDR1 ENHRY and CDR2 SYGVKD come from the germline V gene. With 6 bases clipped from V and 3 bases from J, the junction kept 9 bases outside the gene matches. CDR3 nucleotides: TGTGCCATCAGCCCCAGGGGGCAGGGAGAAGAGACCCAGTACTTC. It is translated as CAISPRGQGEETQYF.

This clonotype was counted only a few times. The rearrangement uses TRBV12-3 or TRBV12-4 and TRBJ2-1; tentatively, D is TRBD1 (6 bases). The CDR3 totals 17 residues. V shed 5 bases and J shed 9 bases, with 26 bases lying between them. CDR3 residues: CASSLPGAPNPRSEQFF. In nucleotides, the CDR3 is TGTGCCAGCAGTCTACCAGGGGCCCCGAATCCAAGGAGTGAGCAGTTCTTC.

This clonotype was seen only a few times. The gene calls are TRBV2 and TRBJ1-2; D is ambiguous. This CDR3 has 13 residues. The V end lost 8 bases, the J end lost 1 base, and 11 bases lay between the germline ends. Looked up from germline, CDR1 is SNHLY and CDR2 is FYNNEI. The CDR3 nucleotides are TGTGCCAGCGCCCAGAGTCTTAACTATGGCTACACCTTC. Translating it yields CASAQSLNYGYTF. Combining the CDR3 with reference TRBV2 and TRBJ1-2 gives the whole variable domain EPEVTQTPSHQVTQMGQEVILRCVPISNHLYFYWYRQILGQKVEFLVSFYNNEISEKSEIFDDQFSVERPDGSNFTLKIRSTKLEDSAMYFCASAQSLNYGYTFGSGTRLTVV.

This clonotype has just a few counts. The chain uses TRBV7-2 and TRBJ1-2; D gene ambiguous. The length of the CDR3 is 14 residues. V was cut by 1 base and J by 4 bases, with 10 bases left in between. Germline CDR1 and CDR2: SGHTA and FQGNSA. The chain's CDR3 is CASSLDGRPYGYTF. The CDR3 DNA reads as TGTGCCAGCAGCTTAGACGGCAGACCCTATGGCTACACCTTC.

This clonotype was counted at least ten times. The rearrangement uses TRBV12-3 or TRBV12-4 and TRBJ1-1; perhaps TRBD1 as D (6 bases). V was cut by 6 bases and J by 6 bases, with 17 bases left in between. There are 14 residues in the CDR3. The CDR3 nucleotides read TGTGCCAGCAGCCTTCTACAGGGAGGCCCTGAAGCTTTCTTT. Its translation: CASSLLQGGPEAFF.

In its sample, this clonotype was seen many times. The V gene is TRBV10-3, the J gene TRBJ1-5; weak D call: TRBD1 (6 bases). This CDR3 contains 14 residues. Germline V gene data show CDR1 as ENHRY and CDR2 as SYGVKD. Trimming removed 5 bases from V and 1 base from J, with 9 bases in between. The CDR3: CAISRDTSNQPQHF. In nucleotides, the CDR3 is TGTGCCATCAGTCGGGACACAAGCAATCAGCCCCAGCATTTT.